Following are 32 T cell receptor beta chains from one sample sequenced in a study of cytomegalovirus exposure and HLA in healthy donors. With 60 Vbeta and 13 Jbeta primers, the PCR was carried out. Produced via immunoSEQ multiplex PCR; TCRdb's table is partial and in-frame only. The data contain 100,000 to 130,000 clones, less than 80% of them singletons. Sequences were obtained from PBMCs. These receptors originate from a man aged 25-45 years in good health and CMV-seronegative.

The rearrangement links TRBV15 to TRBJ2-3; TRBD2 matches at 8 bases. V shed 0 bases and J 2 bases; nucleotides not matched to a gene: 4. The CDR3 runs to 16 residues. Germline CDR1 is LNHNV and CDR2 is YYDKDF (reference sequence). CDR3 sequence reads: CATSRDPAGVTDTQYF. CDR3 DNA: TGTGCCACCAGCAGAGATCCAGCGGGGGTCACAGATACGCAGTATTTT.

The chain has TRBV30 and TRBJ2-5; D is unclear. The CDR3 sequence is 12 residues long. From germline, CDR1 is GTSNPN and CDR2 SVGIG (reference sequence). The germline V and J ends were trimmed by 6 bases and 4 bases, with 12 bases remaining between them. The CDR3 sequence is CACGISTETQYF. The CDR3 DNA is TGTGCCTGTGGCATTTCAACAGAGACCCAGTACTTC.

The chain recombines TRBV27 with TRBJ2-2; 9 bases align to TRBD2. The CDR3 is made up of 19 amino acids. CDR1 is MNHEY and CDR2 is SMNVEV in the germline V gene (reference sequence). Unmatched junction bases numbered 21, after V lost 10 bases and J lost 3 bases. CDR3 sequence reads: CATAGWISGSFSDTGELFF. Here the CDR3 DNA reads TGTGCCACAGCCGGTTGGATTAGCGGGAGTTTTTCGGACACCGGGGAGCTGTTTTTT.

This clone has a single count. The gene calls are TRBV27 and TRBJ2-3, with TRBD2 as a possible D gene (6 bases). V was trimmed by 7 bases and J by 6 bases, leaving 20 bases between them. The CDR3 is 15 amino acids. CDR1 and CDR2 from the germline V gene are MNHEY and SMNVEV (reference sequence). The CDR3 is CASTIAAHGRDTQYF. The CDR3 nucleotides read TGTGCCAGCACGATAGCGGCTCATGGGAGGGATACGCAGTATTTT.

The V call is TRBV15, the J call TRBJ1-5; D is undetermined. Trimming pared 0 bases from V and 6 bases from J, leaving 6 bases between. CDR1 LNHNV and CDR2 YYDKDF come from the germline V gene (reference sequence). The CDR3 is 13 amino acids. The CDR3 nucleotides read TGTGCCACCAGCAGAGACGGTGGTCAGCCCCAGCATTTT. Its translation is CATSRDGGQPQHF.

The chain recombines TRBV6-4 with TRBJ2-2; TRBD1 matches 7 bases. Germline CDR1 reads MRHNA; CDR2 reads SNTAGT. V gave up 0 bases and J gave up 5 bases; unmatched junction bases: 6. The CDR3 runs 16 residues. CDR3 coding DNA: TGTGCCAGCAGTGACTCGAAGGGGGCTGAAACCGGGGAGCTGTTTTTT. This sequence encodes CASSDSKGAETGELFF.

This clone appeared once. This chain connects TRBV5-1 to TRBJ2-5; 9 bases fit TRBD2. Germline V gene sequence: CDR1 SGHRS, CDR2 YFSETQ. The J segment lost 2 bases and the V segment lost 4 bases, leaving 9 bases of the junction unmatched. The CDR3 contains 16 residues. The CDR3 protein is CASSPTGLAIQETQYF. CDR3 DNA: TGCGCCAGCAGCCCCACAGGACTAGCGATTCAAGAGACCCAGTACTTC.

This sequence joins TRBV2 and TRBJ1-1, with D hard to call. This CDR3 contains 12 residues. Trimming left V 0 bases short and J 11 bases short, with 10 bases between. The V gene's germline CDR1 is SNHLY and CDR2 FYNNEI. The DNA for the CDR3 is TGTGCCAGCAGTGAAGCGCCCAGTTGGGCTTTCTTT. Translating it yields CASSEAPSWAFF.

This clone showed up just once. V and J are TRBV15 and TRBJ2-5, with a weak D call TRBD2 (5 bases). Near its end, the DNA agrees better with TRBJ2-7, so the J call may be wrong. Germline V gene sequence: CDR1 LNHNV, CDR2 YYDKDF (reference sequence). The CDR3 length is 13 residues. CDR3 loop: CATSRGISYEQYF. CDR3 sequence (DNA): TGTGCCACCAGCCGGGGAATCTCCTACGAGCAGTACTTC.

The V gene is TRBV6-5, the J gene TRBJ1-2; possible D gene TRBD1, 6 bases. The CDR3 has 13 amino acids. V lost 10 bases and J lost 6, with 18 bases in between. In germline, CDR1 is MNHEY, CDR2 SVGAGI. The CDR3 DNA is TGTGCCACCCCAGGGGCTAGCTGGGATGGCTACACCTTC. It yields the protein CATPGASWDGYTF.

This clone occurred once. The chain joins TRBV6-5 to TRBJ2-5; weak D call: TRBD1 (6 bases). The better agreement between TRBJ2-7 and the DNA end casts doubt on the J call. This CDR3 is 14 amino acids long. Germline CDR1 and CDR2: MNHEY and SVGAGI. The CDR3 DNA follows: TGTGCCAGCAGTGGGCAGGACAGACCCTACGAGCAGTACTTC. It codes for CASSGQDRPYEQYF.

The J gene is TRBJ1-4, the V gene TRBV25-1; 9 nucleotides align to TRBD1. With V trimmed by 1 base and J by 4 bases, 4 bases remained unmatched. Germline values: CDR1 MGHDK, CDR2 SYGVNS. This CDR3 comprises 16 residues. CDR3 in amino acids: CASSEWDRAYNEKLFF. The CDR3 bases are TGTGCCAGCAGTGAATGGGACAGGGCTTATAATGAAAAACTGTTTTTT.

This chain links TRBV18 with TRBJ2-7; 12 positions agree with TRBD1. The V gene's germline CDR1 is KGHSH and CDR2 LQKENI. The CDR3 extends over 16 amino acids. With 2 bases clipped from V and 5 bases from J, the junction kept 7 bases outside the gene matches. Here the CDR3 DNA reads TGTGCCAGCTCACCATTTTATGGGACAGGGGGCGACGAGCAGTACTTC. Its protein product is CASSPFYGTGGDEQYF.

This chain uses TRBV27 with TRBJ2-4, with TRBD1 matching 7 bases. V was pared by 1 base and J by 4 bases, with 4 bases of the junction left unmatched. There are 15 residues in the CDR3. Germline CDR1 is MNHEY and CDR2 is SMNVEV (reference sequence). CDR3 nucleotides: TGTGCCAGCAGTTTATTTGGGACAGATAAAAACATTCAGTACTTC. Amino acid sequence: CASSLFGTDKNIQYF.

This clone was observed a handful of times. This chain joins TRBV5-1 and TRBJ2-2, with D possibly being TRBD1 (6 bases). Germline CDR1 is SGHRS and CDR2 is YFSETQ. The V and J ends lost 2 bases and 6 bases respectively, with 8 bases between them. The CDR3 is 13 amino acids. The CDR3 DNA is TGCGCCAGCAGCTTTGGACAGTCCGGGGAGCTGTTTTTT. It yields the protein CASSFGQSGELFF.

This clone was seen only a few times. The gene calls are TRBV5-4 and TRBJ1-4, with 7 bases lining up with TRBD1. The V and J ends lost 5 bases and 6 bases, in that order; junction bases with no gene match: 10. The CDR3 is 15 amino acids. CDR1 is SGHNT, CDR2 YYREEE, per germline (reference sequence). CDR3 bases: TGTGCCAGCAGTTACGACAGGGCGGGATATGAAAAACTGTTTTTT. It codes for CASSYDRAGYEKLFF.

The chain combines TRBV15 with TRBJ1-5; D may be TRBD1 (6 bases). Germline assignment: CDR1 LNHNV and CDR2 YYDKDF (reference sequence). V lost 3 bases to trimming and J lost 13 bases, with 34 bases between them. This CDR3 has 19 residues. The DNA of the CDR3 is TGTGCCACCAGCAGGCCGAAACAGGTTCTGTCGTACCGGACAGACCGACAGCATTTT. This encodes CATSRPKQVLSYRTDRQHF. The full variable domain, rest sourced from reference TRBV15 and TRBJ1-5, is DAMVIQNPRYQVTQFGKPVTLSCSQTLNHNVMYWYQQKSSQAPKLLFHYYDKDFNNEADTPDNFQSRRPNTSFCFLDIRSPGLGDTAMYLCATSRPKQVLSYRTDRQHFGDGTRLSIL.

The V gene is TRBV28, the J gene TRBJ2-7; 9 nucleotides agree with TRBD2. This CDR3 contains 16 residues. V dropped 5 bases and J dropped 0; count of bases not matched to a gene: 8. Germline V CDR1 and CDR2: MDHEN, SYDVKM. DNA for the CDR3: TGTGCCAGCAGTCTCCCCCTAGCGGGACCCTCCTACGAGCAGTACTTC. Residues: CASSLPLAGPSYEQYF.

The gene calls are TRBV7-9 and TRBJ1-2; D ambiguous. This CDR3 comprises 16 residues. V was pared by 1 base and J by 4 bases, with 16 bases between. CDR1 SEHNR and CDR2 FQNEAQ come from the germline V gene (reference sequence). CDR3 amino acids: CASSLVSAPGGYGYTF. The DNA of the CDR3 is TGTGCCAGCAGCTTAGTTTCCGCACCCGGAGGCTATGGCTACACCTTC.

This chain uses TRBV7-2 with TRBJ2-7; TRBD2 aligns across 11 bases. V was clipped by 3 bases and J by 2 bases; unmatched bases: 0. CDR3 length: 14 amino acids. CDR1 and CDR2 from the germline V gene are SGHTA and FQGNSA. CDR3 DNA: TGTGCCAGCAGCTTGGGACTAGCGGCCTACGAGCAGTACTTC. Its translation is CASSLGLAAYEQYF.

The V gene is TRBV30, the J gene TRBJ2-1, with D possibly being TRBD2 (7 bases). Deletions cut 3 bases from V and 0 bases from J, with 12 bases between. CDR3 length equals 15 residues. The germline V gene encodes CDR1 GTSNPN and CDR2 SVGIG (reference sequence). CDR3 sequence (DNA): TGTGCCTGGAGGAAAAGGGGGGGCTCCTACAATGAGCAGTTCTTC. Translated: CAWRKRGGSYNEQFF. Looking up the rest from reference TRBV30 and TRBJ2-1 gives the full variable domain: SQTIHQWPATLVQPVGSPLSLECTVEGTSNPNLYWYRQAAGRGLQLLFYSVGIGQISSEVPQNLSASRPQDRQFILSSKKLLLSDSGFYLCAWRKRGGSYNEQFFGPGTRLTVL.

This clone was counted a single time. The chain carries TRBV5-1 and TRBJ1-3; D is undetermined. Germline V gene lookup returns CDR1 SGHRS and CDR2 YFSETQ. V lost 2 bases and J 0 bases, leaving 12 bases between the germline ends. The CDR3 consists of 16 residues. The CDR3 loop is CASSLLALRSGNTIYF. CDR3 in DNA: TGCGCCAGCAGCTTATTGGCACTACGCTCTGGAAACACCATATATTTT.

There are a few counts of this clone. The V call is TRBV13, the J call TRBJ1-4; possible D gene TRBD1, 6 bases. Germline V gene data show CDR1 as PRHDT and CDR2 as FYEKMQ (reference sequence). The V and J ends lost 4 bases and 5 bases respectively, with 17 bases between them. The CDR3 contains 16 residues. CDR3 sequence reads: CASSSRTAAANEKLFF. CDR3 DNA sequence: TGTGCCAGCAGCTCGAGGACAGCCGCGGCAAATGAAAAACTGTTTTTT.

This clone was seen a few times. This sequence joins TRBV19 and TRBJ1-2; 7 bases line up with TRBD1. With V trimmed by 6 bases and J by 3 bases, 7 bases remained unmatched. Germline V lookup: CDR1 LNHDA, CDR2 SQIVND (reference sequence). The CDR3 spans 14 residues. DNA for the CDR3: TGTGCCAGTAGCCAAAGACAGGGATACTATGGCTACACCTTC. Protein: CASSQRQGYYGYTF.

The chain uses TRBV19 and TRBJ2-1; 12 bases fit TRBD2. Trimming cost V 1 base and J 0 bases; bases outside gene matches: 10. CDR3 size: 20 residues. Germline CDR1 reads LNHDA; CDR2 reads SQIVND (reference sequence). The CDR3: CASSIGLAGGGGSSYNEQFF. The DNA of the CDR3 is TGTGCCAGTAGTATAGGTCTAGCGGGAGGGGGCGGGTCCTCCTACAATGAGCAGTTCTTC.

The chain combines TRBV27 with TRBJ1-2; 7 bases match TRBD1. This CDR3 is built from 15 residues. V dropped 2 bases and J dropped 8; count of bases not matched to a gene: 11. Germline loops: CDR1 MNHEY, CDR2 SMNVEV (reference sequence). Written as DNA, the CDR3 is TGTGCCAGCAGTTTACTTCACAGGGGCGGGGGGGGCTACACCTTC. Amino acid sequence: CASSLLHRGGGGYTF.

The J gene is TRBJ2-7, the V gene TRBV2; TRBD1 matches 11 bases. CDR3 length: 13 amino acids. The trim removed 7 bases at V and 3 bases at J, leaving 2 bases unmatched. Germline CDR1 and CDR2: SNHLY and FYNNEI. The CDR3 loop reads CASTGTGGYEQYF. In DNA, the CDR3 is TGTGCCAGCACCGGGACAGGGGGCTACGAGCAGTACTTC.

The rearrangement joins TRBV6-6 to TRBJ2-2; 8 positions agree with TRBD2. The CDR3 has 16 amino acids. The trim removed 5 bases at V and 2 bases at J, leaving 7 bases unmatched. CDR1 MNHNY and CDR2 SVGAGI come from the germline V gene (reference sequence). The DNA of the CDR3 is TGTGCCAGCAGTGCCGCGGGACTAGTTAACACCGGGGAGCTGTTTTTT. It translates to CASSAAGLVNTGELFF.

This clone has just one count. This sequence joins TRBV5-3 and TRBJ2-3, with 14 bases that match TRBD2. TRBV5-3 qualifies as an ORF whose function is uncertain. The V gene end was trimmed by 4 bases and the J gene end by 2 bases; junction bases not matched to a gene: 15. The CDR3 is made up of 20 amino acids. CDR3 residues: CARSLRTSGRSHTPTDTQYF. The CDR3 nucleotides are TGTGCCAGAAGCCTCCGGACTAGCGGGAGGTCCCACACTCCCACAGATACGCAGTATTTT.

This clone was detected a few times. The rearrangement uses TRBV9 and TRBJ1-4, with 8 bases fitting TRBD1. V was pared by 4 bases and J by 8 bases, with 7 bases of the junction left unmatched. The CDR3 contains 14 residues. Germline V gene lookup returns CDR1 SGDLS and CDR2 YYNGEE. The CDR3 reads CASSRDRNNEKLFF. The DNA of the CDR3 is TGTGCCAGCAGCCGGGACAGGAACAACGAAAAACTGTTTTTT.

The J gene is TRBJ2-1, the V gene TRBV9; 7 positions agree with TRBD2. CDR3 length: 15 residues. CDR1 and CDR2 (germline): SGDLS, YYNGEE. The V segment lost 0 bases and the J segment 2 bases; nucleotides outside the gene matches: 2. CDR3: CASSVGGGTYNEQFF. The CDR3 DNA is TGTGCCAGCAGCGTAGGGGGGGGAACCTACAATGAGCAGTTCTTC.

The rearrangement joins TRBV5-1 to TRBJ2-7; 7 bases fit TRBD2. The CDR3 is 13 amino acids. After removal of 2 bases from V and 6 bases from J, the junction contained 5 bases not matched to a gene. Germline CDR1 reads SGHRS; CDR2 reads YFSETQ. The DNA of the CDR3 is TGCGCCAGCAGCTTTGGGGAGGGGATCGAGCAGTACTTC. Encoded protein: CASSFGEGIEQYF. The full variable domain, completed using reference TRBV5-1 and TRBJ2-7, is KAGVTQTPRYLIKTRGQQVTLSCSPISGHRSVSWYQQTPGQGLQFLFEYFSETQRNKGNFPGRFSGRQFSNSRSEMNVSTLELGDSALYLCASSFGEGIEQYFGPGTRLTVT.